A selection of T cell receptor beta chains follows, all from one sample in a study. TCRdb re-called the RT-PCR reads through MiXCR, storing one row per CDR3 protein. The sample comprises hundreds of thousands of distinct CDR3 sequences, 14% of which are singletons, and 3.6% rests with the top ten. Material for sequencing was memory CD4+ T cells from blood. Receptors originate from a female donor in good health, serving as a healthy control. The CDR3 runs from the conserved cysteine through the conserved F or W. Each record gives: J gene, V gene, clone size, D gene, CDR3 DNA, CDR3 protein. D genes are given only for firm matches. Only some rows state a clone size, as once, few, many or a class for expanded clones.

>TRBJ2-7|TRBV6-2/TRBV6-3|many|-
TGTGCCAGCAGTTGGAGGGAATACGAGCAGTACTTC
CASSWREYEQYF
>TRBJ2-3|TRBV6-5|many|-
TGTGCCGGACCCGCCGTCGAGGGGGGCACAGATACGCAGTATTTT
CAGPAVEGGTDTQYF
>TRBJ2-1|TRBV7-2|many|TRBD1
TGTGCCAGCAGCCACGACAGGGGGCGTCACAATGAGCAGTTCTTC
CASSHDRGRHNEQFF
>TRBJ2-2|TRBV4-3|many|TRBD2
TGCGCCAGCAGCCCCCATAGCGGGAGGGCAGGCGGGGAGCTGTTTTTT
CASSPHSGRAGGELFF
>TRBJ1-2|TRBV11-2|once|-
TGTGCCAGCCGCTTACCGGGCTGGAATGGCTACACCTTC
CASRLPGWNGYTF
>TRBJ1-5|TRBV6-5|many|-
TGTGCCAGCAGTGCCCCGGGTGGTCAGCCCCAGCATTTT
CASSAPGGQPQHF
>TRBJ2-5|TRBV20-1|many|TRBD2
TGCAGTGCTCTCGGGCTAGCGGCTGCTCGAGAGACCCAGTACTTC
CSALGLAAARETQYF
>TRBJ2-1|TRBV27|many|-
TGTGCCAGCAGTTCTGTCCTGGATGAGCAGTTCTTC
CASSSVLDEQFF
>TRBJ2-7|TRBV6-2/TRBV6-3|-|TRBD1
TGTGCCAGCATCAACCCGCAACAGGGGGCGCGCGAGCAGTACTTC
CASINPQQGAREQYF
>TRBJ1-2|TRBV15|many|-
TGTGCCACCAGCAGAGATCGGAGGGGCTATGGCTACACCTTC
CATSRDRRGYGYTF